The 2 T cell receptor beta chains below come from one sample, sequenced in a study of control samples from healthy donors and cancer patients. This table comes from immunoSEQ multiplex PCR, and its TCRdb copy is limited to in-frame clones, with some not included. Among roughly 92,000 clones listed, more than 85% were seen once. Material: blood. The receptors here all came from a woman in her fifties or sixties in good health.

The chain links TRBV5-4 to TRBJ2-2; D might be TRBD1 or TRBD2, each matching 6 bases. V shed 6 bases and J shed 0 bases, with 12 bases lying between them. Germline V gene lookup returns CDR1 SGHNT and CDR2 YYREEE (reference sequence). This CDR3 has 15 residues. This chain's CDR3 is CASNPGGPNTGELFF. CDR3 sequence (DNA): TGTGCCAGCAACCCCGGGGGCCCGAACACCGGGGAGCTGTTTTTT.

This chain uses TRBV10-1 with TRBJ2-1; TRBD2 might be the D (6 bases). The germline CDR1 and CDR2 sequences are WNHNN and SYGVQD (reference sequence). The length of the CDR3 is 15 residues. The V and J ends lost 5 bases and 0 bases respectively, with 11 bases between them. The CDR3 DNA reads as TGCGCCAGCAGTAAAAGGGAGGACTCCTACAATGAGCAGTTCTTC. Translating gives CASSKREDSYNEQFF.